The clone carrying this T cell receptor beta chain was found a few times. Its antigen is unknown. TCRdb's table, derived via immunoSEQ multiplex PCR, lists solely in-frame clones and lacks some. The sample holds 42,000 or so clones, around 92% seen once. V lost 2 bases to trimming and J lost 9 bases; unmatched junction nucleotides: 2. CDR1 SGHRS and CDR2 YFSETQ come from the germline V gene. The CDR3 consists of 13 residues. The data are from a study of OX40 agonist ivuxolimab in advanced cancers. Whole-study results and caveats: Clonal expansion was among the lowest in partial responders at 0.1-3.0 mg/kg, especially CD8+. Both CD4+ and CD8+ T cell populations in blood had undergone clonal expansion by week 6 at 0.1 to 3.0 mg/kg.

The J gene is TRBJ1-6, the V gene TRBV5-1, with 7 positions matching TRBD1. The TCR comes from an adult with an advanced solid tumor such as melanoma, head and neck, liver or kidney cancer. Source: CD4+ or CD8+ T cells sorted from blood, taken in a trial of the OX40 agonist ivuxolimab. The CDR3 here is CASSLGTASPLHF. The DNA of the CDR3 is TGCGCCAGCAGCTTAGGGACAGCTTCACCCCTCCACTTT.